Reported below is one TCR beta chain. HIV-negative, healthy adults without recent acute infections or vaccinations were the donors. Every contributor of samples was a Caucasian grown-up residing in Nashville, Tennessee. Trimming took 6 bases from V and 2 from J; bases not matched to a gene: 7. CDR3 length equals 16 residues. Germline V lookup: CDR1 KGHSH, CDR2 LQKENI. The data derive from a study of shared clonotypes between healthy human individuals. Study context: Donors had three CD4 naive, three CD4 memory, two CD8 naive and one CD8 memory plate apiece.

Deep-level running was used for the assay. Method: immunoSEQ multiplex PCR; TCRdb's copy keeps in-frame clones and lacks some. The repertoire holds millions of clones, roughly 96% seen once, with approximately 0.13% in the top ten. The V call is TRBV18, the J call TRBJ2-3; 11 nucleotides agree with TRBD2. The origin of this receptor is a young man in good health. Sequenced sample: naive CD4+ T cells sorted from blood. Indicated subset: CD45RA+ positively selected. CDR3 region: CASSLTSGASTDTQYF. The CDR3 DNA follows: TGTGCCAGCTCGTTGACTAGCGGGGCCTCCACAGATACGCAGTATTTT.